A single sample gave rise to the 14 T cell receptor beta chains below, sequenced in a study of Graves' ophthalmopathy and Graves' hyperthyroidism. Amplified material comprised TCR beta CDR3 regions derived from RNA transcripts. The workflow started with a first-round RT-PCR run with HTBI primers and then moved on to a second-round multiplex PCR. MiXCR was run by TCRdb on the multiplex PCR reads, yielding one entry per CDR3 protein. The sample has roughly 410,000 distinct CDR3 sequences; 15% to 19% are singletons. Sequencing used peripheral blood. The receptors shown here come from a young woman with stable Graves' hyperthyroidism.

This clonotype was seen repeatedly, ten times or more. The chain is built from TRBV29-1 and TRBJ1-1; D gene unclear. The CDR3 spans 13 residues. The germline V gene encodes CDR1 SQVTM and CDR2 ANQGSEA. V was trimmed by 0 bases and J by 1 base, leaving 6 bases between them. For the CDR3, the DNA is TGCAGCGTTGAAGATCACAGGAACACTGAAGCTTTCTTT. This encodes CSVEDHRNTEAFF.

V is TRBV28 and J is TRBJ2-7, with 10 nucleotides matching TRBD1. The J segment lost 4 bases and the V segment lost 8 bases, leaving 8 bases of the junction unmatched. CDR1 MDHEN and CDR2 SYDVKM come from the germline V gene. This CDR3 comprises 14 residues. The DNA of the CDR3 is TGTGCCAGCGCTTGGGGGACAGGGGTTTACGAGCAGTACTTC. Residues: CASAWGTGVYEQYF.

This clonotype has a handful of counts. A much larger clone differs by one base, so this may be a read error. The gene calls are TRBV6-2 or TRBV6-3 and TRBJ1-2; D is possibly TRBD1 (5 bases). Germline V CDR1 and CDR2: MNHEY, SVGEGT. The CDR3 contains 14 residues. Between the trimmed V and J ends, which lost 6 bases and 6 bases, there was a span of 17 bases. The CDR3 nucleotides are TGTGCCAGCAGCCCTAGTGGGGGACTTCATGGCTACACCTTC. Encoded protein: CASSPSGGLHGYTF.

This clonotype was counted at least ten times. J is TRBJ1-5 and V is TRBV20-1; TRBD1 matches at 8 bases. The CDR3 is 14 residues long. V shed 4 bases, J shed 6 bases, and the junction held 8 bases outside the gene matches. The V gene's germline CDR1 is DFQATT and CDR2 SNEGSKA (reference sequence). CDR3 loop: CSATRTGFSQPQHF. CDR3 nucleotides: TGCAGTGCTACCCGGACAGGGTTTAGTCAGCCCCAGCATTTT.

This clonotype has ten or more counts. The CDR3 region is CASILLGYGYTF. CDR3 nucleotides: TGTGCCAGCATCTTGTTAGGCTATGGCTACACCTTC. The chain is built from TRBV2 and TRBJ1-2, with unresolved D. The V end was cut by 7 bases, the J end by 4 bases, with 10 bases between. The CDR3 runs 12 residues. Germline CDR1 is SNHLY and CDR2 is FYNNEI.

This clonotype showed up many times. J is TRBJ2-7 and V is TRBV7-2; perhaps TRBD2 as D (6 bases). Germline loops: CDR1 SGHTA, CDR2 FQGNSA. The CDR3 runs to 14 residues. V shed 2 bases and J shed 0 bases, with 8 bases lying between them. The CDR3 DNA reads TGTGCCAGCAGCTTACAGCGGGCCTCCTACGAGCAGTACTTC. Amino acid sequence: CASSLQRASYEQYF. The variable domain in full, with the rest retrieved from reference TRBV7-2 and TRBJ2-7, is GAGVSQSPSNKVTEKGKDVELRCDPISGHTALYWYRQSLGQGLEFLIYFQGNSAPDKSGLPSDRFSAERTGGSVSTLTIQRTQQEDSAVYLCASSLQRASYEQYFGPGTRLTVT.

This clonotype was recorded at least ten times. The J gene is TRBJ2-6, the V gene TRBV25-1; tentative D call: TRBD1 (6 bases). Germline loops: CDR1 MGHDK, CDR2 SYGVNS. The ends were cut back, 4 bases at V and 0 bases at J, with 13 bases in the middle. The CDR3 is 17 residues long. The DNA for the CDR3 is TGTGCCAGCAGTGCGGGACATCCCAGCTCTGGGGCCAACGTCCTGACTTTC. This codes for CASSAGHPSSGANVLTF.

This clonotype was detected many times. This chain links TRBV6-5 with TRBJ1-5; no clear D gene. Trimming removed 0 bases at V and 0 bases at J, with 12 bases between. This CDR3 has 17 amino acids. Germline loops: CDR1 MNHEY, CDR2 SVGAGI. For the CDR3, the DNA is TGTGCCAGCAGTTACTCTGTCGGGCCCCTTAGCAATCAGCCCCAGCATTTT. Translated: CASSYSVGPLSNQPQHF.

In this sample, this clonotype turned up many times. V usage is TRBV7-2 and J usage is TRBJ2-2; the match to TRBD2 covers 7 bases. CDR1 is SGHTA, CDR2 FQGNSA, per germline. This CDR3 comprises 16 residues. The ends lost 1 base at V and 7 bases at J; junction bases unmatched: 9. CDR3 loop: CASSLVASGYDGELFF. The DNA for the CDR3 is TGTGCCAGCAGCTTAGTAGCTAGCGGATATGACGGGGAGCTGTTTTTT.

This clonotype was recorded many times. J is TRBJ1-1 and V is TRBV6-1, with D uncertain. Germline CDR1 MNHNS, CDR2 SASEGT. This CDR3 comprises 15 residues. Trimming pared 2 bases from V and 3 bases from J, leaving 13 bases between. The CDR3 is CASSEIKGRDTEAFF. The DNA for the CDR3 is TGTGCCAGCAGTGAAATAAAGGGCCGGGACACTGAAGCTTTCTTT.

This clonotype has more than one count but fewer than ten. The V and J genes are TRBV19 and TRBJ1-1; D might be TRBD1 (6 bases). This CDR3 is built from 15 residues. Germline V gene data show CDR1 as LNHDA and CDR2 as SQIVND (reference sequence). V was clipped by 6 bases and J by 5 bases, with 19 bases between them. CDR3 sequence: CASSSRGGLGTEAFF. CDR3 coding DNA: TGTGCCAGTAGCTCCCGGGGGGGGCTTGGGACTGAAGCTTTCTTT.

The table lists this clonotype with many counts. The chain uses TRBV12-3 or TRBV12-4 and TRBJ1-1, with 9 bases matching TRBD1. Trimming cost V 7 bases and J 6 bases; bases outside gene matches: 9. The CDR3 contains 14 residues. CDR3 region: CASIPGQGGPEAFF. The CDR3 nucleotides read TGTGCCAGCATCCCGGGACAGGGAGGCCCTGAAGCTTTCTTT.

This clonotype occurred many times. V usage is TRBV7-9 and J usage is TRBJ1-1, with a weak D call TRBD1 (5 bases). The CDR3 consists of 15 residues. Trimming cost V 5 bases and J 0 bases, with 13 bases left between them. Germline V gene sequence: CDR1 SEHNR, CDR2 FQNEAQ (reference sequence). The CDR3 nucleotides are TGTGCCAGCAGCCCAGGCAGGGCCATGAACACTGAAGCTTTCTTT. Protein: CASSPGRAMNTEAFF. The complete variable domain, with remaining parts taken from reference TRBV7-9 and TRBJ1-1, reads DTGVSQNPRHKITKRGQNVTFRCDPISEHNRLYWYRQTLGQGPEFLTYFQNEAQLEKSRLLSDRFSAERPKGSFSTLEIQRTEQGDSAMYLCASSPGRAMNTEAFFGQGTRLTVV.

This clonotype was observed many times. V is TRBV12-3 or TRBV12-4 and J is TRBJ1-1; 10 positions agree with TRBD1. This CDR3 has 14 amino acids. The V segment lost 2 bases and the J segment 6 bases; nucleotides outside the gene matches: 3. In nucleotides, the CDR3 is TGTGCCAGCAGTTTATGGGACAGGGGTGCTGAAGCTTTCTTT. This translates into CASSLWDRGAEAFF.